These 22 T cell receptor beta chains came from one sample sequenced in a study of cytomegalovirus exposure and HLA in healthy donors. Clones were read by immunoSEQ multiplex PCR, and TCRdb kept only the in-frame ones, dropping some. Of 71,000 or so clones listed, roughly 94% are singletons. The sequenced sample was PBMCs. These receptors came from a man aged 18 to 29 in good health and CMV-seropositive.

This clone is a singleton in its sample. The J gene is TRBJ2-1, the V gene TRBV10-3; 10 nucleotides agree with TRBD2. This CDR3 comprises 17 residues. Germline-derived CDR1 and CDR2 are ENHRY and SYGVKD. V lost 5 bases to trimming and J lost 9 bases; unmatched junction nucleotides: 16. CDR3 in DNA: TGTGCCATCAGTACATCCGGGACTAGCGCGAAGGGAGGTGAGCAGTTCTTC. This encodes CAISTSGTSAKGGEQFF.

The V and J genes are TRBV27 and TRBJ2-2, with a possible D match to TRBD2 (6 bases). This CDR3 is built from 14 residues. The germline V gene has CDR1 MNHEY and CDR2 SMNVEV (reference sequence). Trimming took off 8 bases at V and 7 bases at J, with 17 bases between the two ends. CDR3 DNA sequence: TGTGCCAGCTGGGGCTGGGGGGAAAGCGGGGAGCTGTTTTTT. Translating gives CASWGWGESGELFF.

This clone has only one observation. The V and J genes are TRBV9 and TRBJ2-3; D perhaps matches TRBD2 (5 bases). CDR3 length: 15 residues. In germline, CDR1 is SGDLS, CDR2 YYNGEE. Trimming removed 3 bases from V and 5 bases from J, with 16 bases in between. CDR3 loop: CASSASGRGIDTQYF. In DNA form, the CDR3 reads TGTGCCAGCAGCGCAAGTGGCAGAGGGATAGATACGCAGTATTTT.

The chain has TRBV9 and TRBJ1-2, with unresolved D. From germline, CDR1 is SGDLS and CDR2 YYNGEE. V lost 4 bases and J 7 bases, leaving 14 bases between the germline ends. CDR3 size: 13 residues. Written as DNA, the CDR3 is TGTGCCAGCAGCTCTGGCGGCGCATCTGGCTACACCTTC. This encodes CASSSGGASGYTF.

The chain joins TRBV2 to TRBJ1-5, with 9 bases lining up with TRBD1. Germline V gene lookup returns CDR1 SNHLY and CDR2 FYNNEI. V lost 3 bases, J lost 6 bases, and 3 bases stayed unmatched. There are 14 residues in the CDR3. The CDR3 loop is CASSETTGGQPQHF. The CDR3 bases are TGTGCCAGCAGTGAGACGACAGGGGGTCAGCCCCAGCATTTT.

V gene TRBV19 combines with J gene TRBJ1-1; D ambiguous. V gave up 1 base and J gave up 5 bases, with 8 bases separating them. The CDR3 extends over 13 amino acids. From germline, CDR1 is LNHDA and CDR2 SQIVND (reference sequence). The CDR3 is CASSIVAGTEAFF. In DNA, the CDR3 is TGTGCCAGTAGTATAGTGGCCGGGACTGAAGCTTTCTTT. Variable domain in full (rest from reference TRBV19 and TRBJ1-1): DGGITQSPKYLFRKEGQNVTLSCEQNLNHDAMYWYRQDPGQGLRLIYYSQIVNDFQKGDIAEGYSVSREKKESFPLTVTSAQKNPTAFYLCASSIVAGTEAFFGQGTRLTVV.

The V call is TRBV30, the J call TRBJ2-3, with 7 bases lining up with TRBD2. The CDR3 consists of 16 residues. Trimming took 4 bases from V and 2 from J; bases not matched to a gene: 12. Germline V gene lookup returns CDR1 GTSNPN and CDR2 SVGIG (reference sequence). CDR3 coding DNA: TGTGCCTGGACCAAATCCCGGGACTATTCCACAGATACGCAGTATTTT. It specifies CAWTKSRDYSTDTQYF.

This rearrangement joins TRBV30 to TRBJ2-5; D remains ambiguous. Deletions cut 2 bases from V and 2 bases from J, with 6 bases between. In germline, CDR1 is GTSNPN, CDR2 SVGIG (reference sequence). The CDR3 has 12 amino acids. CDR3 loop: CAWSRVQETQYF. The CDR3 nucleotides read TGTGCCTGGAGTCGAGTTCAAGAGACCCAGTACTTC.

The chain combines TRBV5-8 with TRBJ2-7; a weak D match, TRBD1 (5 bases). This CDR3 is built from 13 residues. CDR1 is SGHTS, CDR2 YDEGEE, per germline. With 5 bases removed from V and 4 bases from J, the gap between germline ends came to 13 bases. In nucleotides, the CDR3 is TGTGCCAGCAGAGTTACAGGAGTGTACGAGCAGTACTTC. Its protein is CASRVTGVYEQYF. The full variable domain, its missing parts supplied by reference TRBV5-8 and TRBJ2-7, is EAGVTQSPTHLIKTRGQQATLRCSPISGHTSVYWYQQALGLGLQFLLWYDEGEERNRGNFPPRFSGRQFPNYSSELNVNALELEDSALYLCASRVTGVYEQYFGPGTRLTVT.

The chain couples TRBV5-1 to TRBJ2-1, with 9 positions matching TRBD2. Germline CDR1 SGHRS, CDR2 YFSETQ. J was trimmed by 8 bases and V by 3 bases; bases with no gene match: 9. The CDR3 sequence is 15 residues long. CDR3 region: CASSWASGKIDEQFF. DNA of the CDR3: TGCGCCAGCAGCTGGGCTAGCGGGAAAATCGATGAGCAGTTCTTC.

The chain carries TRBV7-3 and TRBJ2-3; TRBD2 might be the D (6 bases). CDR1 and CDR2 from the germline V gene are SGHTA and FQGTGA. The ends were cut back, 1 base at V and 2 bases at J, with 19 bases in the middle. The CDR3 sequence is 18 residues long. The DNA of the CDR3 is TGTGCCAGCAGCTTAAGGGGTAGCGGAGTCTATGCCACAGATACGCAGTATTTT. Its protein product is CASSLRGSGVYATDTQYF.

This sequence joins TRBV12-5 and TRBJ1-1, with TRBD1 matching 9 bases. Trimming took 2 bases from V and 6 from J; bases not matched to a gene: 10. Germline loops: CDR1 LGHNT, CDR2 FRNRAP. The CDR3 spans 16 residues. As DNA, the CDR3 is TGTGCTAGTGGTTTGACAACCGGGACAGGGTCCCCTGAAGCTTTCTTT. Protein: CASGLTTGTGSPEAFF. Full variable domain (remainder filled in from reference TRBV12-5 and TRBJ1-1): DARVTQTPRHKVTEMGQEVTMRCQPILGHNTVFWYRQTMMQGLELLAYFRNRAPLDDSGMPKDRFSAEMPDATLATLKIQPSEPRDSAVYFCASGLTTGTGSPEAFFGQGTRLTVV.

The chain is built from TRBV19 and TRBJ2-1, with a weak D call TRBD2 (5 bases). CDR1 is LNHDA and CDR2 is SQIVND in the germline V gene (reference sequence). The CDR3 is made up of 13 amino acids. V gave up 9 bases and J gave up 6 bases, with 15 bases separating them. The DNA of the CDR3 is TGTGCCAGACAGTCAGCGGACGGCAATGAGCAGTTCTTC. Encoded protein: CARQSADGNEQFF. The complete variable domain, with remaining parts taken from reference TRBV19 and TRBJ2-1, reads DGGITQSPKYLFRKEGQNVTLSCEQNLNHDAMYWYRQDPGQGLRLIYYSQIVNDFQKGDIAEGYSVSREKKESFPLTVTSAQKNPTAFYLCARQSADGNEQFFGPGTRLTVL.

This chain uses TRBV30 with TRBJ1-6; D unresolved. CDR1 is GTSNPN and CDR2 is SVGIG in the germline V gene (reference sequence). This CDR3 has 16 amino acids. V was shortened by 0 bases and J by 7 bases, with 16 bases between the two germline ends. The CDR3 DNA reads TGTGCCTGGAGTGTATTCGGGGTGAGGAGCAATTCACCCCTCCACTTT. Amino acid sequence: CAWSVFGVRSNSPLHF.

This chain uses TRBV11-1 with TRBJ2-7; 9 bases align to TRBD2. CDR1 and CDR2 from the germline V gene are SGHAT and FQDESV (reference sequence). V trimming: 3 bases; J trimming: 0 bases; junction bases outside the gene matches: 6. The CDR3 has 16 residues. In DNA, the CDR3 is TGTGCCAGCAGCTTGGGATCTAGCGGGATCTCCTACGAGCAGTACTTC. Its protein is CASSLGSSGISYEQYF.

V and J are TRBV2 and TRBJ2-1; 8 nucleotides line up with TRBD2. The ends lost 2 bases at V and 3 bases at J; junction bases unmatched: 3. Looked up from germline, CDR1 is SNHLY and CDR2 is FYNNEI. The CDR3 is made up of 15 amino acids. CDR3 sequence reads: CASSELAGHYNEQFF. The CDR3, as DNA: TGTGCCAGCAGTGAACTAGCGGGCCACTACAATGAGCAGTTCTTC.

This rearrangement joins TRBV21-1 to TRBJ2-1; the listed D gene, TRBD2, was not tested against the DNA. TRBV21-1 is labeled a pseudogene. The CDR3 is made up of 15 amino acids. CDR3 nucleotide sequence: TGTGCCAGCATCGTCAGCGCTTTGCCTTACAATGAGCAGTTCTTC. Amino acid sequence: CASIVSALPYNEQFF.

By its share, this clone is medium-sized. The identical CDR3 is also encoded by other nucleotide sequences in the sample. The gene calls are TRBV2 and TRBJ1-1; D remains ambiguous. CDR3 length: 13 amino acids. The germline CDR1 and CDR2 sequences are SNHLY and FYNNEI. V was cut by 3 bases and J by 1 base, with 6 bases left in between. The CDR3 here is CASSDRGNTEAFF. The CDR3 region has the DNA TGTGCCAGCAGTGACAGAGGGAACACTGAAGCTTTCTTT.

The rearrangement uses TRBV5-4 and TRBJ2-1, with 10 bases matching TRBD2. Losses at the gene ends were 1 base for V and 1 base for J; bases not matched to a gene: 5. The germline gives CDR1 SGHNT, CDR2 YYREEE (reference sequence). The CDR3 extends over 17 amino acids. In DNA form, the CDR3 reads TGTGCCAGCAGCTTGACTAGCGGGATATGGTCCTACAATGAGCAGTTCTTC. It is translated as CASSLTSGIWSYNEQFF.

This sequence joins TRBV7-9 and TRBJ2-2; a weak D match, TRBD2 (6 bases). CDR1 is SEHNR, CDR2 FQNEAQ, per germline (reference sequence). The V end lost 5 bases, the J end lost 3 bases, and 16 bases lay between the germline ends. The CDR3 is 16 amino acids. In nucleotides, the CDR3 is TGTGCCAGCAGCCGGGCCCCTAGCGCCCACACCGGGGAGCTGTTTTTT. As protein: CASSRAPSAHTGELFF.

Only one count was recorded for this clone. The chain employs TRBV7-2 and TRBJ1-4, with D possibly matching TRBD1 (5 bases). The V end was cut by 0 bases, the J end by 4 bases, with 15 bases between. From germline, CDR1 is SGHTA and CDR2 FQGNSA. This CDR3 spans 17 amino acids. The CDR3 sequence: CASSLAITGVHNEKLFF. Written as DNA, the CDR3 is TGTGCCAGCAGCTTAGCAATTACAGGTGTTCATAATGAAAAACTGTTTTTT.

The chain couples TRBV2 to TRBJ2-1, with 11 bases lining up with TRBD2. Germline V lookup: CDR1 SNHLY, CDR2 FYNNEI. The V gene end was trimmed by 3 bases and the J gene end by 7 bases; junction bases not matched to a gene: 2. The CDR3 totals 14 residues. This CDR3 is CASSDSGGGNEQFF. The DNA of the CDR3 is TGTGCCAGCAGTGATAGCGGGGGGGGAAATGAGCAGTTCTTC.